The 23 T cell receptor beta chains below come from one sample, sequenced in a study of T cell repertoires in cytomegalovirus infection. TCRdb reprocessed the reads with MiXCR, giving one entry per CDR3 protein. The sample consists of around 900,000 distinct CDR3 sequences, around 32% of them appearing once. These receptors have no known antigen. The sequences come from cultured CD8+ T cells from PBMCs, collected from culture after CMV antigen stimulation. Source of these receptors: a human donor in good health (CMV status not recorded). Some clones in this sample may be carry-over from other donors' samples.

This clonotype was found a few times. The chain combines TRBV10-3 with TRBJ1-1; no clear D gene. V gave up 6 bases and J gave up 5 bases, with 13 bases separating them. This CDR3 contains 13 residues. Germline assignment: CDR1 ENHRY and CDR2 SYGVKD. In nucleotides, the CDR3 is TGTGCCATCAGACCGGGAGTTAGGACTGAAGCTTTCTTT. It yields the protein CAIRPGVRTEAFF.

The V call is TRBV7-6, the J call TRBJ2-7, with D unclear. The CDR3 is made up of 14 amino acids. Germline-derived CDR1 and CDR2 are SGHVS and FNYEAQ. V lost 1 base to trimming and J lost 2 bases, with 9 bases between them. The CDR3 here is CASSLEIGTYEQYF. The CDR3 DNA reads TGTGCCAGCAGCTTAGAGATAGGGACCTACGAGCAGTACTTC.

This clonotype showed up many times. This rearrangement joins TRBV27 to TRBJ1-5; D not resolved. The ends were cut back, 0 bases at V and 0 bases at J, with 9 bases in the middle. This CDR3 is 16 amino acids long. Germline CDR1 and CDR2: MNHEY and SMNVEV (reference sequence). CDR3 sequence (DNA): TGTGCCAGCAGTTTATCAGCTGGGGATAGCAATCAGCCCCAGCATTTT. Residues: CASSLSAGDSNQPQHF.

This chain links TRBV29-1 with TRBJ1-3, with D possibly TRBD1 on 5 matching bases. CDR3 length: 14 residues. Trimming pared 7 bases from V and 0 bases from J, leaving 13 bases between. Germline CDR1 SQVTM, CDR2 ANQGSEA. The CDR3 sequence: CSAGRDGSGNTIYF. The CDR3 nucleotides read TGCAGCGCCGGACGGGACGGCTCTGGAAACACCATATATTTT.

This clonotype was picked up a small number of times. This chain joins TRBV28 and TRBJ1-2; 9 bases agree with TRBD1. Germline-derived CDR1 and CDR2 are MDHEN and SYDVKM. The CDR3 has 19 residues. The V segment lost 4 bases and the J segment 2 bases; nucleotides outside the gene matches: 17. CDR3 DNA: TGTGCCAGCAGTTCCCCGATCGGACAGGGGCCCTATCTAAACTATGGCTACACCTTC. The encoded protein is CASSSPIGQGPYLNYGYTF.

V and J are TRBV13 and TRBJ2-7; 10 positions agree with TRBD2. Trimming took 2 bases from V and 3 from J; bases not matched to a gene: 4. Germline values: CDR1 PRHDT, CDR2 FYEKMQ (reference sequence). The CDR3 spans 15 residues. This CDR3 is CASSLLAGGHYEQYF. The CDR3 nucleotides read TGTGCCAGCAGCTTATTAGCGGGGGGCCACTACGAGCAGTACTTC.

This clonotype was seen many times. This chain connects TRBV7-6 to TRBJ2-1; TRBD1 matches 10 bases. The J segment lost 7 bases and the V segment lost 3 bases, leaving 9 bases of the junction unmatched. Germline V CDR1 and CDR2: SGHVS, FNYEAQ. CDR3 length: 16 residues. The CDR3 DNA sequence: TGTGCCAGCAGCTTTTCTGGGACAGGGGATGTTAATGAGCAGTTCTTC. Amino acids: CASSFSGTGDVNEQFF.

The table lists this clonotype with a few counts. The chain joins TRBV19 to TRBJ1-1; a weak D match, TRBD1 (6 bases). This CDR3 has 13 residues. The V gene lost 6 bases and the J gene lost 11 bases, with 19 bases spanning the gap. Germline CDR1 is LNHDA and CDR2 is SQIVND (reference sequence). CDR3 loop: CASSTGTLEEAFF. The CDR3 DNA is TGTGCCAGTAGCACCGGGACATTGGAGGAGGCTTTCTTT.

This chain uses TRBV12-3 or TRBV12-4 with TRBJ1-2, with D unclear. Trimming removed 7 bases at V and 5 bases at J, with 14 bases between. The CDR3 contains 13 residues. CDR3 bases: TGTGCCAGCACCATCATAGCATCGTATGGCTACACCTTC. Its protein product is CASTIIASYGYTF.

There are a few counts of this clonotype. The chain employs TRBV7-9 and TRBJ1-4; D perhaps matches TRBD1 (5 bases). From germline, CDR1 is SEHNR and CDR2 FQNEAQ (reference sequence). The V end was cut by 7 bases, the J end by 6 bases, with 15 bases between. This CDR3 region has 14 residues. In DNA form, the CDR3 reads TGTGCCAGCAACATTGACCGGGGGGATGAAAAACTGTTTTTT. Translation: CASNIDRGDEKLFF.

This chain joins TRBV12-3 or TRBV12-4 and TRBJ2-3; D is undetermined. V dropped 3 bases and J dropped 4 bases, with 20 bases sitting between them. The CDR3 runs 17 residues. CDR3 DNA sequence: TGTGCCAGCAGTTTTTCCTGGGCACTGCAAGACGCAGATACGCAGTATTTT. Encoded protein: CASSFSWALQDADTQYF.

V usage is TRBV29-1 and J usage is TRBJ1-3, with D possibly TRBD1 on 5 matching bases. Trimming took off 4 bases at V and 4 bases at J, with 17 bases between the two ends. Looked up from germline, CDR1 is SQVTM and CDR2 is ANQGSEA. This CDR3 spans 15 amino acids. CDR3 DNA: TGCAGCGTTGTGGGGCTAGGGCGGCACGGAAACACCATATATTTT. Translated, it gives CSVVGLGRHGNTIYF.

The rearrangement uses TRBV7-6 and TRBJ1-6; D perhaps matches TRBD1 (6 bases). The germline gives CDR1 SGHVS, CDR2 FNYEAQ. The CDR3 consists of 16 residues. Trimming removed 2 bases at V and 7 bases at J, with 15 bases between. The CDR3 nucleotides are TGTGCCAGCAGCTTAAAGGCAGGGGTCAGAAATTCACCCCTCCACTTT. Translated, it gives CASSLKAGVRNSPLHF.

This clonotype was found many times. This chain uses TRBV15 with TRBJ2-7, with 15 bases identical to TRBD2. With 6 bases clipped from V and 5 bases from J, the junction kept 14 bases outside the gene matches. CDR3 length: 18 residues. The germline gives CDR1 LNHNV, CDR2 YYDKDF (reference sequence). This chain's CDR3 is CATRAFGTSGRRIHEQYF. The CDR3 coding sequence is TGTGCCACCAGGGCCTTCGGGACTAGCGGGAGGAGAATCCACGAGCAGTACTTC.

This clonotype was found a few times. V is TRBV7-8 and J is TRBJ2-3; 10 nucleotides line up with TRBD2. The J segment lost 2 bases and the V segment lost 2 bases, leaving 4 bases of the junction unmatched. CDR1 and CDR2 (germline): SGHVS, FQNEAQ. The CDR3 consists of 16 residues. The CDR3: CASSLISGGVTDTQYF. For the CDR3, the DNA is TGTGCCAGCAGCTTAATAAGCGGGGGGGTCACAGATACGCAGTATTTT.

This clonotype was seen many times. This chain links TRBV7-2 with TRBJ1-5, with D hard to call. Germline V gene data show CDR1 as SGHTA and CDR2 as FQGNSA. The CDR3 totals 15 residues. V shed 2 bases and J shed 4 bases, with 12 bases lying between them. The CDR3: CASSLTRGRNQPQHF. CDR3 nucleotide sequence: TGTGCCAGCAGCTTAACCCGAGGGCGGAATCAGCCCCAGCATTTT.

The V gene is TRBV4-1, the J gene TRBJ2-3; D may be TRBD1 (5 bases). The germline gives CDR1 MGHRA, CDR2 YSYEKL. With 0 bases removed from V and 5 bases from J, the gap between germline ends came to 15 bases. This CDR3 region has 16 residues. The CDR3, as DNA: TGCGCCAGCAGCCAAGAGGCTCGAGCAAGGGGAGATACGCAGTATTTT. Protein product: CASSQEARARGDTQYF.

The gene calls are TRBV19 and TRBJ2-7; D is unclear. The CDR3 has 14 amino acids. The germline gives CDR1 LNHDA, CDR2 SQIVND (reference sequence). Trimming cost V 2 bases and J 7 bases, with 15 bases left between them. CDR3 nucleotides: TGTGCCAGTAGTATATCGGACGGTCTCGGGGAGCAGTACTTC. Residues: CASSISDGLGEQYF. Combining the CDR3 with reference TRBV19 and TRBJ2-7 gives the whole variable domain DGGITQSPKYLFRKEGQNVTLSCEQNLNHDAMYWYRQDPGQGLRLIYYSQIVNDFQKGDIAEGYSVSREKKESFPLTVTSAQKNPTAFYLCASSISDGLGEQYFGPGTRLTVT.

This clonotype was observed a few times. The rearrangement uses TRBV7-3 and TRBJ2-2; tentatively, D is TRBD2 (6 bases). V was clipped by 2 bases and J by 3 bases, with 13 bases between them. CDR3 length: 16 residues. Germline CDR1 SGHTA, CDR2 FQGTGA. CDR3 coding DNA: TGTGCCAGCAGCTTAGTGTCGTCGGGAGACACCGGGGAGCTGTTTTTT. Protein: CASSLVSSGDTGELFF.

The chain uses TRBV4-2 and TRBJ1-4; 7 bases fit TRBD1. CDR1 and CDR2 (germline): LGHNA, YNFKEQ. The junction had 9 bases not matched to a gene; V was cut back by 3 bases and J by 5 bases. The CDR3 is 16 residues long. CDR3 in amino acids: CASSQEDRARNEKLFF. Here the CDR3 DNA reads TGTGCCAGCAGCCAGGAAGACAGGGCGAGAAATGAAAAACTGTTTTTT.

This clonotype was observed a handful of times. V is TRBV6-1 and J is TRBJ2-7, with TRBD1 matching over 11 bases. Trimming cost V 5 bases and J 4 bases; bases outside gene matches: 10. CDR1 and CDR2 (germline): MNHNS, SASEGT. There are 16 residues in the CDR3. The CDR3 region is CASSSFSGTGGYEQYV. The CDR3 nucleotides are TGTGCCAGCAGTTCCTTTTCCGGGACAGGGGGGTACGAGCAGTACGTC.

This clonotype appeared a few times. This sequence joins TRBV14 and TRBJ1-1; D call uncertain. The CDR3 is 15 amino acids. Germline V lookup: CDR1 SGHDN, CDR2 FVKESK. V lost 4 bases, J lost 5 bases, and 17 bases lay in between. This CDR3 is CASSPQTRSNTEAFF. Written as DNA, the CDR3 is TGTGCCAGCAGCCCACAAACAAGGTCAAATACTGAAGCTTTCTTT.

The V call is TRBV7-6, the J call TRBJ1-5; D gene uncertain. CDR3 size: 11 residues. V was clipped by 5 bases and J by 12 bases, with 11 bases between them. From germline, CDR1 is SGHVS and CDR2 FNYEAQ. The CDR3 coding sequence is TGTGCCAGCAGCACCCCGGGTGTCCAGCATTTT. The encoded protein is CASSTPGVQHF.